Each of the 2 T cell receptor beta chains below was sequenced from the same sample in a study of early T cells in non-severe SARS-CoV-2 infection. Using its own MiXCR run on the 5' RACE reads, TCRdb lists one record per CDR3 protein. The profile shows 60,000 to 90,000 distinct CDR3 sequences, 16% of them singletons. The source material was whole blood. These receptors all come from an adult who was a healthcare worker with PCR-confirmed SARS-CoV-2 infection or an uninfected control (not recorded which).

In its sample, this clonotype was seen a few times. The genes are TRBV5-6 and TRBJ1-5; D ambiguous. Trimming removed 1 base at V and 4 bases at J, with 9 bases between. This CDR3 has 14 amino acids. Germline assignment: CDR1 SGHDT and CDR2 YYEEEE. The CDR3 region has the DNA TGTGCCAGCAGCTTGCGACGGGCAAATCAGCCCCAGCATTTT. It encodes CASSLRRANQPQHF.

This clonotype showed up many times. J is TRBJ2-1 and V is TRBV24-1, with D perhaps TRBD1 (6 bases). Germline CDR1 is KGHDR and CDR2 is SFDVKD. Between the trimmed V and J ends, which lost 3 bases and 3 bases, there was a span of 14 bases. The CDR3 covers 16 residues. As DNA, the CDR3 is TGTGCCACCAGTGATACGACAGGATCAGGCTACAATGAGCAGTTCTTC. Its translation: CATSDTTGSGYNEQFF.